The rows below give T cell receptor beta chains drawn from one sample of a study of identical twins. TCRdb reprocessed the 5' RACE reads with MiXCR, giving one entry per CDR3 protein. The table has more than 1.5 million distinct CDR3 sequences, about 32% seen once. The sequencing input was cord blood. These receptors were taken from a newborn girl in good health. Both conserved end residues are part of each CDR3. Fields, in order: V gene, D gene, clone size, J gene, CDR3 protein, CDR3 DNA. A D gene is named only where the DNA matches it firmly. Not every row has a clone size; where given, it reads once, few, many or a size class.

TRBV29-1	TRBD1	NA	TRBJ2-7	CSVESDRGGEQYF	TGCAGCGTTGAGTCGGACAGGGGAGGCGAGCAGTACTTC
TRBV6-5	TRBD2	NA	TRBJ2-7	CASYRLTSGRNEQYF	TGTGCCAGCTACCGCCTGACTAGCGGGAGGAATGAGCAGTACTTC
TRBV25-1	TRBD2	few	TRBJ2-1	CASSNSRGASYNEQFF	TGTGCCAGCAGCAACTCGCGGGGGGCCTCCTACAATGAGCAGTTCTTC
TRBV5-1	TRBD2	many	TRBJ2-1	CASSLASGRGNEQFF	TGCGCCAGCAGCTTGGCCAGCGGGAGAGGAAATGAGCAGTTCTTC
TRBV14	NA	NA	TRBJ2-1	CASSRFIYGGQETQFF	TGTGCCAGCAGCCGATTCATCTACGGGGGCCAAGAGACCCAGTTCTTC
TRBV10-3	NA	NA	TRBJ2-2	CAIRGTGTGELFF	TGTGCCATCAGGGGGACGGGCACCGGGGAGCTGTTTTTT
TRBV5-1	NA	many	TRBJ2-7	CASSLAAGPYEQYF	TGCGCCAGCAGCTTAGCCGCAGGCCCCTACGAGCAGTACTTC
TRBV27	NA	NA	TRBJ1-2	CASSLTRVPNYGYTF	TGTGCCAGCAGTTTAACCCGGGTACCTAACTATGGCTACACCTTC
TRBV3-1	TRBD1	NA	TRBJ2-7	CASTQRTGVEQYF	TGTGCCAGCACCCAACGGACAGGGGTCGAGCAGTACTTC
TRBV20-1	TRBD2	NA	TRBJ2-3	CSARLRGGGADTQYF	TGCAGTGCTAGATTACGGGGGGGCGGCGCAGATACGCAGTATTTT
TRBV6-6	TRBD1	few	TRBJ1-4	CASSYNRGHEKLFF	TGTGCCAGCAGTTACAACAGGGGGCATGAAAAACTGTTTTTT
TRBV28	NA	few	TRBJ1-2	CASSSPSAANYGYTF	TGTGCCAGCAGTTCCCCCTCGGCGGCTAACTATGGCTACACCTTC
TRBV2	NA	NA	TRBJ2-3	CASSERAGAYTDTQYF	TGTGCCAGCAGTGAAAGGGCGGGGGCCTACACAGATACGCAGTATTTT
TRBV7-9	TRBD1	NA	TRBJ1-6	CASSSDRAGNSPLHF	TGTGCCAGCAGCTCTGACAGGGCCGGTAATTCACCCCTCCACTTT
TRBV28	TRBD1	NA	TRBJ1-1	CASSSLQGLAFF	TGTGCCAGCAGTTCCCTACAGGGGCTGGCTTTCTTT
TRBV27	TRBD1	once	TRBJ2-6	CASSFPSTGSYFSGANVLIF	TGTGCCAGCAGTTTCCCCTCGACAGGGTCCTACTTCTCTGGGGCCAACGTCCTGATTTTC
TRBV7-8	NA	NA	TRBJ2-3	CASSLVFAGAQGTDTQYF	TGTGCCAGCAGCTTAGTGTTCGCGGGGGCGCAGGGCACAGATACGCAGTATTTT
TRBV7-2	NA	NA	TRBJ2-4	CASSFRATQGTNIQYF	TGTGCCAGCAGCTTTAGGGCTACGCAGGGTACAAACATTCAGTACTTC
TRBV28	NA	once	TRBJ2-7	CASSLMRTSYNEQYF	TGTGCCAGCAGTTTGATGAGGACCTCCTACAATGAGCAGTACTTC
TRBV20-1	NA	NA	TRBJ1-2	CSARDLGPNYGYTF	TGCAGTGCTAGAGATCTGGGGCCTAACTATGGCTACACCTTC
TRBV6-2/TRBV6-3	NA	NA	TRBJ1-1	CATSPRRVAEAFF	TGTGCCACCTCTCCAAGGCGGGTCGCTGAAGCTTTCTTT
TRBV20-1	TRBD1	few	TRBJ2-5	CSASRGPIQETQYF	TGCAGTGCTAGTAGGGGGCCTATCCAAGAGACCCAGTACTTC
TRBV29-1	TRBD2	NA	TRBJ2-1	CSVEGQRELNNEQFF	TGCAGCGTTGAAGGCCAGCGGGAGTTGAACAATGAGCAGTTCTTC
TRBV6-1	NA	NA	TRBJ2-3	CASSIHSGLAASTDTQYF	TGTGCCAGCAGTATCCATTCAGGGCTAGCCGCGAGCACAGATACGCAGTATTTT
TRBV20-1	NA	few	TRBJ2-3	CSARDSRGHTDTQYF	TGCAGTGCTAGGGATTCGCGGGGCCACACAGATACGCAGTATTTT
TRBV4-1	TRBD1	NA	TRBJ1-2	CASSRETGAYGYTF	TGCGCCAGCAGCCGAGAGACAGGGGCCTATGGCTACACCTTC
TRBV27	TRBD2	NA	TRBJ2-4	CASSQLKREQNIQYF	TGTGCCAGCAGCCAATTGAAGCGGGAGCAAAACATTCAGTACTTC
TRBV27	NA	few	TRBJ2-3	CASSRKADTRTDTQYF	TGTGCCAGCAGCCGAAAAGCGGACACTCGCACAGATACGCAGTATTTT
TRBV20-1	NA	NA	TRBJ1-2	CSARDARSNYGYTF	TGCAGTGCTAGAGATGCCAGGTCGAACTATGGCTACACCTTC
TRBV9	NA	few	TRBJ1-2	CASSVVLWDYWSSYGYTF	TGTGCCAGCAGCGTAGTCCTTTGGGACTACTGGTCAAGCTATGGCTACACCTTC
TRBV20-1	NA	many	TRBJ2-7	CSARAGTSSYEQYF	TGCAGTGCTAGAGCGGGGACCAGCTCCTACGAGCAGTACTTC
TRBV2	NA	few	TRBJ2-7	CASSARGAWGNYEQYF	TGTGCCAGCAGTGCTAGGGGGGCCTGGGGGAACTACGAGCAGTACTTC
TRBV7-9	TRBD2	few	TRBJ2-7	CASSLVPRLAGHEQYF	TGTGCCAGCAGCTTAGTTCCCCGACTAGCGGGCCACGAGCAGTACTTC
TRBV20-1	NA	NA	TRBJ2-1	CSASTRHEQFF	TGCAGTGCTTCGACTAGGCATGAGCAGTTCTTC
TRBV6-6	NA	NA	TRBJ1-2	CASSLTTTGTPYGYTF	TGTGCCAGCAGCCTTACGACCACCGGGACTCCCTATGGCTACACCTTC
TRBV21-1	NA	few	TRBJ2-1	CASSKTGVPQVHNEQFF	TGTGCCAGCAGCAAAACGGGGGTCCCCCAGGTCCACAATGAGCAGTTCTTC
TRBV6-2/TRBV6-3	NA	NA	TRBJ2-5	CASSWTRRRETQYF	TGTGCCAGCAGTTGGACGAGGCGGAGAGAGACCCAGTACTTC
TRBV12-3/TRBV12-4	NA	many	TRBJ2-7	CASSLGRGPLDEQYF	TGTGCCAGCAGTTTAGGGCGGGGTCCCCTTGACGAGCAGTACTTC
TRBV12-3/TRBV12-4	TRBD2	NA	TRBJ2-3	CASRNSGGTDMQYF	TGTGCCAGCAGGAATAGCGGGGGCACAGATATGCAGTATTTT
TRBV12-3/TRBV12-4	TRBD2	NA	TRBJ2-3	CASSLIRFGAGASPRTDVQYF	TGTGCCAGCAGTTTAATCCGTTTCGGGGCGGGAGCTTCGCCTCGCACAGATGTGCAGTATTTT
TRBV5-1	NA	NA	TRBJ2-3	CASSLTPDGDTQYF	TGCGCCAGCAGCTTGACCCCCGACGGGGATACGCAGTATTTT
TRBV10-3	TRBD1	NA	TRBJ2-2	CAISGAGGTGELFF	TGTGCCATCAGTGGGGCAGGGGGAACCGGGGAGCTGTTTTTT
TRBV29-1	NA	NA	TRBJ2-7	CSVRYGSSYNEQYF	TGCAGCGTTCGGTACGGAAGCTCCTACAATGAGCAGTACTTC
TRBV24-1	TRBD2	few	TRBJ2-3	CATSDPRTSGYTDTQYF	TGTGCCACCAGTGACCCCAGGACTAGCGGGTACACAGATACGCAGTATTTT
TRBV6-1	NA	many	TRBJ1-2	CASSESDNYGYTF	TGTGCCAGCAGTGAATCCGACAACTATGGCTACACCTTC
TRBV20-1	TRBD2	few	TRBJ2-5	CSASLRTSGSETQYF	TGCAGTGCTAGCCTAAGGACTAGCGGGTCGGAGACCCAGTACTTC
TRBV10-3	NA	NA	TRBJ1-6	CAAGTGNSPLHF	TGTGCCGCCGGGACGGGTAATTCACCCCTCCACTTT
TRBV10-3	TRBD2	NA	TRBJ2-1	CAIGESRTSGRAYNEQFF	TGTGCCATCGGTGAGTCTCGGACTAGCGGGAGGGCGTACAATGAGCAGTTCTTC
TRBV12-3/TRBV12-4	TRBD1	NA	TRBJ1-1	CASSLADRGGEAFF	TGTGCCAGCAGTTTAGCGGACAGGGGAGGTGAAGCTTTCTTT
TRBV20-1	TRBD2	NA	TRBJ2-1	CSARLAGPPVQFF	TGCAGTGCTAGACTAGCGGGCCCCCCCGTGCAGTTCTTC
TRBV10-3	TRBD2	few	TRBJ2-3	CAISELAGPTDTQYF	TGTGCCATCAGTGAGCTAGCGGGCCCCACAGATACGCAGTATTTT
TRBV7-2	NA	few	TRBJ2-7	CASSLYGPNPYEQYF	TGTGCCAGCAGCTTATATGGCCCCAATCCCTACGAGCAGTACTTC
TRBV9	NA	NA	TRBJ2-5	CASSVDRRRETQYF	TGTGCCAGCAGCGTAGACAGGAGGAGAGAGACCCAGTACTTC
TRBV10-2	NA	few	TRBJ1-5	CASSLRTGSNQPQHF	TGCGCCAGCAGCCTAAGGACGGGTAGCAATCAGCCCCAGCATTTT
TRBV30	NA	NA	TRBJ1-2	CAWSLRRGSRDTSNYGYTF	TGTGCCTGGAGCCTAAGAAGGGGGTCTCGGGACACTTCTAACTATGGCTACACCTTC
TRBV3-1	NA	NA	TRBJ2-1	CASSQGSPANEQFF	TGTGCCAGCAGCCAAGGAAGCCCGGCCAATGAGCAGTTCTTC
TRBV11-2	TRBD1	NA	TRBJ2-5	CASSLRGLTGAFFPTQETQYF	TGTGCCAGCAGCTTAAGGGGGCTTACAGGGGCGTTTTTCCCGACCCAAGAGACCCAGTACTTC
TRBV21-1	NA	once	TRBJ1-6	CASSKVPWTGGPYNSPLHF	TGTGCCAGCAGCAAAGTCCCCTGGACAGGGGGTCCCTATAATTCACCCCTCCACTTT
TRBV18	NA	NA	TRBJ1-6	CASSAQFPGQGPQAPLHF	TGTGCCAGCTCAGCGCAATTTCCGGGACAAGGACCTCAGGCACCCCTCCACTTT
TRBV4-2	TRBD2	NA	TRBJ2-1	CASRYLAGGPNEQFF	TGTGCCAGCAGATACCTAGCGGGGGGGCCCAATGAGCAGTTCTTC